The clone carrying this T cell receptor beta chain was counted a few times. Its specificity is unknown. Combining a sample-barcoded 5' primer with a J-beta primer mix, a second PCR ran for roughly 6 to 11 cycles. Each CDR3 protein gets one entry after TCRdb re-called the 5' RACE reads with MiXCR. The sample yields roughly 1,800,000 distinct CDR3 sequences, 40% to 55% seen once. V lost 6 bases and J lost 4, with 17 bases in between. Germline V gene lookup returns CDR1 MNHEY and CDR2 SVGAGI. The CDR3 has 15 amino acids. This record belongs to a study of blood T cells in healthy people across ages. General study results and limits: Strongly correlated with naive T cell percentage was TCR beta diversity. Underestimates were what the diversity estimates from one million T cells were considered to be. Unknown donor CMV status possibly confounded expanded clonotype changes.

Each sample gave at least 6 million isolated PBMCs. The genes are TRBV6-5 and TRBJ2-3; either TRBD1 or TRBD2 may fit D (6 bases each). The TCR originated in a woman in her 40s in good health. Input material: blood. The CDR3 sequence is CASRRLGGKADTQYF. CDR3 DNA sequence: TGTGCCAGCAGACGTTTGGGGGGCAAGGCAGATACGCAGTATTTT.